These T cell receptor beta chains were read from a single sample in a study of T-cell reconstitution after alpha-beta-depleted transplantation in children. A single record per CDR3 protein comes from TCRdb applying MiXCR to the PCR reads. The sample holds fewer than 500,000 distinct CDR3 sequences; around two fifths are singletons and the top ten take around 29%. The sequences come from PBMCs, collected before TCRalphabeta/CD19-depleted stem cell transplant. The source is a girl aged 2 to 9 with aplastic anemia, due to receive a stem cell transplant. CDR3s include the opening cysteine and the closing phenylalanine or tryptophan. D genes are given only for firm matches. Part of the rows lack a size; the others show once, few, many or a class for expanded clones.

j_call d_call v_call clone_size cdr3_nt cdr3_aa
TRBJ1-5 NA TRBV5-1 few TGCGCCAGCAGCTTGGGGGCAGCTGATCAGCCCCAGCATTTT CASSLGAADQPQHF
TRBJ2-7 NA TRBV6-2/TRBV6-3 NA TGTGCCAGCAGTTACTCGATCTTGTGGCAGACCTACGAGCAGTACTTC CASSYSILWQTYEQYF
TRBJ2-1 NA TRBV15 NA TGTGCCACCAGCGCTACCCTGGGACCGGGGGCCTACAATGAGCAGTTCTTC CATSATLGPGAYNEQFF
TRBJ1-2 NA TRBV20-1 NA TGCAGTGCTCCCCAGGTGTCCTATGGCTACACCTTC CSAPQVSYGYTF
TRBJ2-3 NA TRBV20-1 NA TGCTCTATGGGGGGCGCTAGCACAGATACGCAGTATTTT CSMGGASTDTQYF
TRBJ2-3 TRBD1 TRBV20-1 NA TGCAGTGCTCCTCGACCGACAGGGGCGGGCACAGATACGCAGTATTTT CSAPRPTGAGTDTQYF
TRBJ2-1 TRBD2 TRBV20-1 NA TGCAGTGCTAGCGGGAGGGCCATCGGCGAGCAGTTCTTC CSASGRAIGEQFF
TRBJ1-4 NA TRBV29-1 NA TGCAGCGTTCAAGGGGGTAATGAAAAACTGTTTTTT CSVQGGNEKLFF
TRBJ1-2 NA TRBV6-1 NA TGTGCCAGCAGTGGGGGGGGCACCTTC CASSGGGTF
TRBJ2-4 TRBD2 TRBV6-1 NA TGTGCCAGCAGTGAAGGCGGTATGGTGACTAGCGGGAATGGAAACATTCAGTACTTC CASSEGGMVTSGNGNIQYF
TRBJ2-1 NA TRBV20-1 few TGCAGTGCTACCCGGGACCGAGCTACCTACAATGAGCAGTTCTTC CSATRDRATYNEQFF
TRBJ2-1 TRBD2 TRBV20-1 NA TGCAGTGCGGGTGAGGGACTAGCATCCTACAATCAGCAGTTCTTC CSAGEGLASYNQQFF
TRBJ2-2 TRBD2 TRBV4-1 NA TGCGCCAGCAGCCAAGATATTGGGACTAGCGGGAGAACCGGGGAGCTGTTTTTT CASSQDIGTSGRTGELFF
TRBJ2-7 NA TRBV7-9 NA TGTGCCAGCAGCTTAGCGGGGGCGGGTTCCTACGAGCAGTACTTC CASSLAGAGSYEQYF
TRBJ2-5 NA TRBV20-1 few TGCAGTGCTAGAGATCACCGGGGCCAAGAGACCCAGTACTTC CSARDHRGQETQYF
TRBJ1-5 TRBD1 TRBV20-1 NA TGCAGTGCTAGAGATCTCGGGACAGCTTATAGCAATCAGCCCCAGCATTTT CSARDLGTAYSNQPQHF
TRBJ2-3 NA TRBV29-1 NA TGCAGCGTTCACGAACCGGGGCCTAAGAGCTTCACAGATACGCAGTATTTT CSVHEPGPKSFTDTQYF
TRBJ1-4 NA TRBV6-1 few TGTGCCAGCAGTAGGACACCAACTAGGGAAAAACTGTTTTTT CASSRTPTREKLFF
TRBJ2-3 NA TRBV13 NA TGTGCCAGCAGCTTAGGCCGCGGAGCGGGCCCAGATACGCAGTATTTT CASSLGRGAGPDTQYF
TRBJ2-1 TRBD2 TRBV4-1 few TGCGCCAGCAGCCAAGATCCTCGCGGACTAGCGAGTTACAATGAGCAGTTCTTC CASSQDPRGLASYNEQFF
TRBJ2-2 NA TRBV9 many TGTGCCAGCACCCATTTCGACACCGGGGAGCTGTTTTTT CASTHFDTGELFF
TRBJ2-7 TRBD2 TRBV20-1 NA TGCAGTGCCCTAATAGCGGGGGGTACCCAGCTGAGGTACGAGCAGTACTTC CSALIAGGTQLRYEQYF
TRBJ1-1 NA TRBV20-1 NA TGCAGTGCTATAAGGACCCCCGAAGCTTTCTTT CSAIRTPEAFF
TRBJ1-2 TRBD1 TRBV12-3/TRBV12-4 NA TGTGCCAGCAGACCAGACAGGGTAGTTCGCTATGGCTACACCTTC CASRPDRVVRYGYTF
TRBJ1-4 TRBD1 TRBV20-1 NA TGCAGTGCGCCTACAGGGGCTAATGAAAAACTGTTTTTT CSAPTGANEKLFF
TRBJ1-2 TRBD1 TRBV20-1 NA TGCAGTGCTAGGGACAGGGAAAACTATGGCTACACCTTC CSARDRENYGYTF
TRBJ2-5 NA TRBV20-1 few TGCAGTGCTAGAGTCTTCGGGACCAAACAAGAGACCCAGTACTTC CSARVFGTKQETQYF
TRBJ1-2 NA TRBV9 NA TGTGCCAGCAGCGTAGACGGCAGGGACAACTATGGCTACACCTTC CASSVDGRDNYGYTF
TRBJ2-1 NA TRBV12-3/TRBV12-4 NA TGTGCCAGCAGTGGCGGCTGGGATGAGCAGTTCTTC CASSGGWDEQFF
TRBJ2-7 TRBD2 TRBV9 NA TGTGCCAGCAGCGTATCGGGGGGACGTGGCTACGAGCAGTACTTC CASSVSGGRGYEQYF
TRBJ1-5 TRBD1 TRBV20-1 many TGCAGTGCTAGTCTGGGACAGGGGGTTCAGCAGCCCCAGCATTTT CSASLGQGVQQPQHF
TRBJ1-5 NA TRBV24-1 few TGTGCCACCAGTGATTCCGGGGATAGCAATCAGCCCCAGCATTTT CATSDSGDSNQPQHF
TRBJ1-1 NA TRBV4-1 NA TGCGCCAGCAGTCAAATGGGCGGGGACACTGAAGCTTTCTTT CASSQMGGDTEAFF
TRBJ1-2 NA TRBV28 NA TGTGCCAGCAGTTTAGGCCGGGGTTGGGATGGCTACACCTTC CASSLGRGWDGYTF
TRBJ1-2 NA TRBV6-5 few TGTGCCAGCAGTTACGGGGCCGGGACGGTCTATGGCTACACCTTC CASSYGAGTVYGYTF
TRBJ2-2 TRBD1 TRBV5-1 NA TGCGCCAGCAGCTTGGCGGGACAGGGAAAGGGTTCCGGGGAGCTGTTTTTT CASSLAGQGKGSGELFF
TRBJ2-3 TRBD2 TRBV28 NA TGTGCCAGCAGCCCTAGCGGGAGGCCCCGCACAGATACGCAGTATTTT CASSPSGRPRTDTQYF
TRBJ2-7 TRBD2 TRBV3-1 NA TGTGCCAGCAGCCACGATCGGACTAGCGGGAAACGGGAGCAGTACTTC CASSHDRTSGKREQYF
TRBJ2-1 NA TRBV5-1 few TGCGCCAGCAGCTTCCCTCAGGGGTCCTACAATGAGCAGTTCTTC CASSFPQGSYNEQFF
TRBJ2-2 NA TRBV6-1 few TGTGCCAGCAAAAGACTCCGAGACACCGGGGAGCTGTTTTTT CASKRLRDTGELFF
TRBJ2-7 NA TRBV7-8 NA TGTGCCATGGGACCGAGACACACCTTCGAGCAGTACTTC CAMGPRHTFEQYF
TRBJ1-1 TRBD1 TRBV4-2 few TGTGCCAGCAGCCAAGATTCCTTTAGACAGGGGGCGTGGAACACTGAAGCTTTCTTT CASSQDSFRQGAWNTEAFF
TRBJ2-5 NA TRBV2 NA TGTGCCAGCAGTGACAGAGGGTCGGAGACCCAGTACTTC CASSDRGSETQYF
TRBJ2-1 TRBD2 TRBV20-1 many TGCAGTGCTGAACCCCCTCTCGCGGGAGAGGGGAATGAGCAGTTCTTC CSAEPPLAGEGNEQFF
TRBJ2-3 TRBD1 TRBV28 NA TGTGCCAGCAGTGACCCGGGACAGGGATTAGATACGCAGTATTTT CASSDPGQGLDTQYF
TRBJ2-4 NA TRBV7-9 many TGTGCCAGCAGCTCCACAGTGACCGAAGCTACCATTCAGTACTTC CASSSTVTEATIQYF
TRBJ1-1 NA TRBV5-1 many TGCGCCAGCAGCTCGGGACTCCCCAATGAAGCTTTCTTT CASSSGLPNEAFF
TRBJ2-7 TRBD2 TRBV13 NA TGTGCCAGCAGCTCCGGACTAGCGGGAGTTCTTTACGAGCAGTACTTC CASSSGLAGVLYEQYF
TRBJ2-7 NA TRBV11-2 few TGTGCCAGCAGCTTAGAATTCGTCGGCAGGCTCGGATACGAGCAGTACTTC CASSLEFVGRLGYEQYF
TRBJ2-1 TRBD2 TRBV12-3/TRBV12-4 many TGTGCCAGCAGTTTTGCCAGCACTAGCGTCGATGAGCAGTTCTTC CASSFASTSVDEQFF
TRBJ1-5 TRBD1 TRBV19 many TGTGCCAGTAGTGTAGGACAGGGCAATCAGCCCCAGCATTTT CASSVGQGNQPQHF
TRBJ1-6 NA TRBV7-3 NA TGTGCCAGCAGCTTAATACCAGGGGATAATTCACCCCTCCACTTT CASSLIPGDNSPLHF